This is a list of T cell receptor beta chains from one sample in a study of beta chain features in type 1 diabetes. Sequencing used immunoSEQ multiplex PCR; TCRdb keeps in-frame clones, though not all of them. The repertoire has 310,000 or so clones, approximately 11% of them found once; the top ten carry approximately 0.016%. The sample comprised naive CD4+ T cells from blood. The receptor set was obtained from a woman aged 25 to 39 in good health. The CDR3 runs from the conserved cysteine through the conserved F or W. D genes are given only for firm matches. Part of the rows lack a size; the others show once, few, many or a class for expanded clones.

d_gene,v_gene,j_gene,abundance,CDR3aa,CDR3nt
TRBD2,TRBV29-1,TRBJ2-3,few,CSAGWGGTDTQYF,TGCAGCGCCGGGTGGGGGGGGACAGATACGCAGTATTTT
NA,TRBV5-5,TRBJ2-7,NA,CASSTEGWRGLEQYF,TGTGCCAGCAGCACGGAGGGCTGGAGAGGTCTCGAGCAGTACTTC
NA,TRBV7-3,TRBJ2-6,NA,CASSFTGANVLTF,TGTGCCAGCAGCTTCACTGGGGCCAACGTCCTGACTTTC
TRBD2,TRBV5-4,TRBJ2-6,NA,CASSLDREAGANVLTF,TGTGCCAGCAGCTTGGATCGGGAGGCTGGGGCCAACGTCCTGACTTTC
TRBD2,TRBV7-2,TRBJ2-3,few,CASSRGLAGGLEDTQYF,TGTGCCAGCAGCCGGGGACTAGCGGGAGGGCTTGAAGATACGCAGTATTTT
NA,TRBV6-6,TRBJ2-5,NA,CANPVSGTRHF,TGTGCCAACCCAGTTTCGGGGACACGCCACTTC
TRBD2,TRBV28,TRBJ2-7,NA,CASSSSFTPGRGPYEQYF,TGTGCCAGCAGTTCCTCATTTACCCCCGGGAGGGGCCCCTACGAGCAGTACTTC
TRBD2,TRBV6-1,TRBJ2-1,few,CASSVLAGGPVTGTEQFF,TGTGCCAGCAGTGTGTTAGCGGGAGGGCCGGTTACTGGTACTGAGCAGTTCTTC
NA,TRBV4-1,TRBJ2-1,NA,CASSQDSPRGRSGRQFF,TGCGCCAGCAGCCAAGATTCCCCCAGGGGACGGAGTGGGCGGCAGTTCTTC
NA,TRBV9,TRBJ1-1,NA,CASSVVSRDTEAFF,TGTGCCAGCAGCGTTGTGAGTCGGGACACTGAAGCTTTCTTT
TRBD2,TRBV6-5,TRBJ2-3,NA,CASSSAGGPAQF,TGTGCCAGCAGTTCAGCGGGAGGGCCGGCCCAATTT
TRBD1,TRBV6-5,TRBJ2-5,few,CASSTSGTGDRTQYF,TGTGCCAGCAGTACCTCAGGGACAGGGGATCGGACCCAGTACTTC
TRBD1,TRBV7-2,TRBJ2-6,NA,CASSLLTGVPGANVLTF,TGTGCCAGCAGCTTATTGACAGGGGTCCCTGGGGCCAACGTCCTGACTTTC
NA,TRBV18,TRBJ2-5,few,CASSPGQLQETQYF,TGTGCCAGCTCTCCAGGACAGCTACAAGAGACCCAGTACTTC
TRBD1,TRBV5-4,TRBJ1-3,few,CASSLDRGRTGNTIYF,TGTGCCAGCAGCTTGGACAGGGGGCGAACTGGAAACACCATATATTTT
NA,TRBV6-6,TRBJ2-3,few,CASSYAETYTQYF,TGTGCCAGCAGTTACGCGGAGACTTATACGCAGTATTTT
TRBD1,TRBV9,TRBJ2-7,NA,CASSRDRVYEQYF,TGTGCCAGCAGCCGGGACAGGGTCTACGAGCAGTACTTC
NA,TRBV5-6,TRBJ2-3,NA,CASSLADTQYF,TGTGCCAGCAGCTTGGCGGATACGCAGTATTTT
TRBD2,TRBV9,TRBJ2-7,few,CASSPRWAGAPEQYF,TGTGCCAGCAGCCCCCGATGGGCGGGAGCGCCCGAGCAGTACTTC
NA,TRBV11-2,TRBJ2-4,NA,CASSLVQGTNIQYF,TGTGCCAGCAGCTTAGTCCAGGGAACGAACATTCAGTACTTC
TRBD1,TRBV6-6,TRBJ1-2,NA,CASNHWGTGGRIGYTF,TGTGCCAGCAACCACTGGGGGACAGGGGGGCGCATCGGCTACACCTTC
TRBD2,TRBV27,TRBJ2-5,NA,CASALAGGIAGTQYF,TGTGCCAGCGCGCTAGCGGGAGGCATCGCAGGGACCCAGTACTTC
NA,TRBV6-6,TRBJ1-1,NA,CASSYSPRGTEAFF,TGTGCCAGCAGTTACTCCCCCCGGGGCACTGAAGCTTTCTTT
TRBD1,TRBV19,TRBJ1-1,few,CASRTRQGSTEAFF,TGTGCCAGTAGAACCCGACAGGGAAGCACTGAAGCTTTCTTT